This TCR beta chain is from a study of control samples from healthy donors and cancer patients. Trimming took 3 bases from V and 4 from J, leaving 11 bases between them. The CDR3 spans 14 residues. Germline assignment: CDR1 KGHSH and CDR2 LQKENI. Only in-frame clones appear in the TCRdb table, and some are missing; sequencing was by immunoSEQ multiplex PCR. The repertoire includes about 130,000 clones, about 93% of them detected once, and about 1.5% sits in the top ten. The J gene is TRBJ2-3, the V gene TRBV18; D gene ambiguous. The sample comprised PBMCs. The sequence came from a man between 45 and 60 years old with head and neck cancer. In nucleotides, the CDR3 is TGTGCCAGCTCACCCCGGTTTGAGGCAGATACGCAGTATTTT. This sequence encodes CASSPRFEADTQYF.